This T cell receptor beta chain was obtained from a study of blood T cell repertoires in COVID-19. Looking at the study overall: From T cells, B-cell-depleted T cells, or PBMCs came the material, which was cDNA or gDNA.

Authors' analysis steps: The authors estimated nucleated cell counts from reference gene primer amplification. The assay was immunoSEQ multiplex PCR, and TCRdb's table has in-frame clones only and misses some. V, J and clone size derive from that table, while D and trimming were established from the DNA sequence. The repertoire includes 250,000 to 350,000 clones, about 87% of them detected once, and approximately 5% sits in the top ten. This clone was found a few times. The CDR3 consists of 13 residues. Germline trimming cut 10 bases from V and 5 bases from J; bases unmatched to any gene: 7. Germline V gene lookup returns CDR1 MNHEY and CDR2 SMNVEV (reference sequence). Cohort allocation depended upon clinical history that participants reported. Recovered Cohort 3 donors showed two negative PCRs, clearance, or symptom resolution.

The source is a woman in her 30s who had recovered from COVID-19. Specimen: PBMCs or T cells enriched from blood (not recorded which). The chain uses TRBV27 and TRBJ2-7; TRBD1 matches 11 bases. CDR3 coding DNA: TGTGCCACCCGGACAGGGGGCCTCCACGAGCAGTACTTC. Encoded protein: CATRTGGLHEQYF.